This T cell receptor beta chain was sequenced for a study of CD8 T cells in acute hepatitis C reinfection. Whole-study findings and limits: Overrepresentation in the naive pool did not explain the preferential TRBV04 and TRBV06 usage seen in all groups.

As regards this clone: Its specificity is not known.

Indicated time point: naive CD8 control sorted from an acute-time-point sample. The protocol was immunoSEQ multiplex PCR, while the TCRdb copy is restricted to in-frame clones and leaves out a portion. The profile shows approximately 40,000 clones, approximately 85% of them singletons. With 1 base clipped from V and 4 bases from J, the junction kept 6 bases outside the gene matches. Germline V lookup: CDR1 SGHAT, CDR2 FQNNGV. This CDR3 is 17 amino acids long. Sequences were obtained from naive CD8+ T cells from PBMCs. The TCR was taken from a woman between 18 and 29 years old who spontaneously cleared hepatitis C infection. The chain joins TRBV11-2 to TRBJ2-1; 11 nucleotides agree with TRBD2. In DNA, the CDR3 is TGTGCCAGCAGCTTAGGCATACTAGCGGGAGCTTACAATGAGCAGTTCTTC. Protein product: CASSLGILAGAYNEQFF.